This paragraph covers one TCR beta chain sequence. This entry belongs to a study of cytomegalovirus exposure and HLA in healthy donors. Germline lookup yields CDR1 SGDLS and CDR2 YYNGEE. This CDR3 comprises 18 residues. V was shortened by 3 bases and J by 4 bases, with 23 bases between the two germline ends. Primers for the PCR totalled 60 Vbeta and 13 Jbeta. Profiled with immunoSEQ multiplex PCR; TCRdb holds only in-frame clones, not every one. Among about 120,000 clones listed, roughly 80% were seen once. The specimen sequenced was PBMCs. The receptor's source is a female donor in good health and CMV-seropositive. The rearrangement joins TRBV9 to TRBJ1-3, with a possible D match to TRBD1 (6 bases). The CDR3, as DNA: TGTGCCAGCAGCGCCCTAGGGGCTTCGGGGCAGGGGGGAAACACCATATATTTT. It codes for CASSALGASGQGGNTIYF.